This TCR beta chain emerged from a study of blood T cells in healthy people across ages. It was with a sample-barcoded 5' primer and a J-beta primer mix that a second PCR of roughly 7 to 12 cycles was run. TCRdb analysed the 5' RACE reads with MiXCR anew, one entry per CDR3 protein. The top ten hold about 7.7% of the sample, which has 1.5 million to 2 million distinct CDR3 sequences, approximately 30% seen once. The sample providers were healthy Caucasian people from Russia, aged roughly 6 to 90. This clonotype was found many times. Sequencing used blood. The sequence came from a woman in her 30s in good health.

CDR3 nucleotides: TGTGCCACCAGCAGAGATCAGGATGAAGAGACCCAGTACTTC. Amino acid sequence: CATSRDQDEETQYF. V is TRBV15 and J is TRBJ2-5, with D unclear. Per germline, CDR1 LNHNV and CDR2 YYDKDF (reference sequence). V was cut by 0 bases and J by 3 bases, with 8 bases left in between. The CDR3 is 14 amino acids.